The 10 T cell receptor beta chains below come from one sample, sequenced in a study of blood T cells in healthy people across ages. PCR was performed a second time for about 7 to 12 cycles using a sample-barcoded 5' primer and a J-beta primer mix. TCRdb redid the calling of the 5' RACE reads with MiXCR, one entry per CDR3 protein. The sample shows over a million distinct CDR3 sequences, 40% to 50% of them seen only once. Material for sequencing was blood. Receptors originate from an older woman in good health.

This chain joins TRBV20-1 and TRBJ2-5, with 9 positions matching TRBD2. With V trimmed by 6 bases and J by 11 bases, 16 bases remained unmatched. This CDR3 contains 14 residues. From germline, CDR1 is DFQATT and CDR2 SNEGSKA (reference sequence). The DNA for the CDR3 is TGCAGTGCCACGCGGGAGGGAAATTACAATGAGCAGTACTTC. Encoded protein: CSATREGNYNEQYF.

This clonotype turned up a few times. The gene calls are TRBV2 and TRBJ2-6; no definite D call. CDR1 is SNHLY, CDR2 FYNNEI, per germline. This CDR3 has 15 amino acids. The ends were cut back, 8 bases at V and 4 bases at J, with 15 bases in the middle. CDR3 sequence: CASAQETHGANVLTF. CDR3 nucleotide sequence: TGTGCCAGCGCCCAGGAGACACACGGGGCCAACGTCCTGACTTTC. The full variable domain, in which reference TRBV2 and TRBJ2-6 provide the parts outside the CDR3, is EPEVTQTPSHQVTQMGQEVILRCVPISNHLYFYWYRQILGQKVEFLVSFYNNEISEKSEIFDDQFSVERPDGSNFTLKIRSTKLEDSAMYFCASAQETHGANVLTFGAGSRLTVL.

The V and J genes are TRBV5-1 and TRBJ2-1; 7 bases agree with TRBD1. Trimming cost V 0 bases and J 3 bases; bases outside gene matches: 3. Per the germline V gene, CDR1 is SGHRS and CDR2 is YFSETQ. The CDR3 has 15 residues. CDR3 region: CASSLGTGNYNEQFF. CDR3 nucleotide sequence: TGCGCCAGCAGCTTGGGGACAGGAAACTACAATGAGCAGTTCTTC.

This clonotype showed up just a few times. The rearrangement joins TRBV9 to TRBJ2-3; tentative D call: TRBD1 (5 bases). The CDR3 is made up of 15 amino acids. Germline CDR1 is SGDLS and CDR2 is YYNGEE. V was shortened by 0 bases and J by 0 bases, with 8 bases between the two germline ends. The CDR3 region has the DNA TGTGCCAGCAGCGTAGGTGACAGAAGCACAGATACGCAGTATTTT. Its translation: CASSVGDRSTDTQYF.

The chain carries TRBV12-3 or TRBV12-4 and TRBJ2-5; 14 bases align to TRBD2. V gave up 6 bases and J gave up 4 bases; unmatched junction bases: 16. The CDR3 sequence is 19 residues long. This CDR3 reads CASRPSPGLAGAVLETQYF. DNA for the CDR3: TGTGCCAGCAGGCCGAGCCCGGGACTAGCGGGGGCCGTATTAGAGACCCAGTACTTC.

There are a few counts of this clonotype. V gene TRBV19 combines with J gene TRBJ2-5, with TRBD2 matching over 10 bases. The CDR3 consists of 17 residues. The germline gives CDR1 LNHDA, CDR2 SQIVND (reference sequence). J was trimmed by 11 bases and V by 1 base; bases with no gene match: 16. This CDR3 is CASSIVGAGGPRGEQYF. DNA of the CDR3: TGTGCCAGTAGTATAGTTGGAGCGGGAGGGCCCAGGGGTGAGCAGTACTTC. The full variable domain, rest sourced from reference TRBV19 and TRBJ2-5, is DGGITQSPKYLFRKEGQNVTLSCEQNLNHDAMYWYRQDPGQGLRLIYYSQIVNDFQKGDIAEGYSVSREKKESFPLTVTSAQKNPTAFYLCASSIVGAGGPRGEQYFGPGTRLLVL.

There are a few counts of this clonotype. The chain carries TRBV10-3 and TRBJ2-5; no clear D. The CDR3 runs 14 residues. Trimming removed 3 bases from V and 1 base from J, with 9 bases in between. Looked up from germline, CDR1 is ENHRY and CDR2 is SYGVKD. The CDR3: CAISEREFQETQYF. CDR3 DNA sequence: TGTGCCATCAGTGAACGAGAATTCCAAGAGACCCAGTACTTC.

The chain joins TRBV7-9 to TRBJ2-3, with TRBD2 matching over 11 bases. Trimming cost V 5 bases and J 3 bases; bases outside gene matches: 10. Germline V CDR1 and CDR2: SEHNR, FQNEAQ (reference sequence). The CDR3 runs 17 residues. As DNA, the CDR3 is TGTGCCAGCAGCCTTACTAGCGGGAGACTAGGGACAGATACGCAGTATTTT. This codes for CASSLTSGRLGTDTQYF. Using reference TRBV7-9 and TRBJ2-3 for the parts outside the CDR3, the full variable domain is DTGVSQNPRHKITKRGQNVTFRCDPISEHNRLYWYRQTLGQGPEFLTYFQNEAQLEKSRLLSDRFSAERPKGSFSTLEIQRTEQGDSAMYLCASSLTSGRLGTDTQYFGPGTRLTVL.

V is TRBV12-3 or TRBV12-4 and J is TRBJ2-3, with 9 bases identical to TRBD2. The CDR3 is made up of 17 amino acids. The V gene end was trimmed by 3 bases and the J gene end by 1 base; junction bases not matched to a gene: 8. The CDR3 DNA sequence: TGTGCCAGCAGTTTCTTCGCGGGAGGGCCTGGCACAGATACGCAGTATTTT. Its protein is CASSFFAGGPGTDTQYF.

The chain links TRBV27 to TRBJ2-7; tentative D call: TRBD2 (6 bases). The CDR3 spans 16 residues. CDR1 is MNHEY and CDR2 is SMNVEV in the germline V gene (reference sequence). V lost 5 bases and J 0 bases, leaving 17 bases between the germline ends. The CDR3 loop is CASSLDAGRSSYEQYF. In DNA, the CDR3 is TGTGCCAGCAGTCTAGATGCAGGGAGGAGCTCCTACGAGCAGTACTTC.